This note documents a single T cell receptor (beta chain) sequence. The sample belongs to a study of blood T cell repertoires in COVID-19. At the level of the study: Sites across the United States, Italy and Spain contributed samples from acute and convalescent COVID-19. The analysed material was cDNA or gDNA that came from T cells, B-cell-depleted T cells, or PBMCs.

V gave up 3 bases and J gave up 7 bases; unmatched junction bases: 9. The CDR3 spans 15 residues. The V gene's germline CDR1 is SGHRS and CDR2 YFSETQ. As handled by the study authors: Reference gene primer amplification gave nucleated cell count estimates. Sequenced by immunoSEQ multiplex PCR; TCRdb stores in-frame clones only, minus some. V and J calls and clone size are copied from that table; D and trimming were computed from the DNA. Of 400,000 to 550,000 clones in the sample, approximately 90% were seen once. The gene calls are TRBV5-1 and TRBJ2-2; TRBD2 agrees at 7 bases. The sequencing input was peripheral blood. This TCR came from a woman aged 30 to 39 with acute or convalescent COVID-19. The CDR3 coding sequence is TGCGCCAGCAGCTCCCCTGGGGAGGGTGTCGGGGAGCTGTTTTTT. This gives the protein CASSSPGEGVGELFF.